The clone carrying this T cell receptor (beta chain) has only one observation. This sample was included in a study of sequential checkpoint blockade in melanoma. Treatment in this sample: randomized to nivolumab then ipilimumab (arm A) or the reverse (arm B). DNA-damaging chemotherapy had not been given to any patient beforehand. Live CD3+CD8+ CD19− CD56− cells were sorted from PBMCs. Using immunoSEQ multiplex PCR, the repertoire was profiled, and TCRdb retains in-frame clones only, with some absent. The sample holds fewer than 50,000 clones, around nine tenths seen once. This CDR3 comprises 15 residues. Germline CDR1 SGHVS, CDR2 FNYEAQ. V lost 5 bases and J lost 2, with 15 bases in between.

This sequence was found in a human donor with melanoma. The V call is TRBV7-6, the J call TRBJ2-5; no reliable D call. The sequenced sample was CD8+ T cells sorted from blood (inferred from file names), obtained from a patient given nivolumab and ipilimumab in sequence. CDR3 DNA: TGTGCCAGCAGCCCCGACGGGTTTGGACAAGAGACCCAGTACTTC. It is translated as CASSPDGFGQETQYF.